These T cell receptor beta chains were read from a single sample in a study of blood T cells in healthy people across ages. In TCRdb, the 5' RACE reads were re-called with MiXCR into one record per CDR3 protein. Here the sample spans about 1 million distinct CDR3 sequences, under 30% being singletons. Another study also made use of these data, one on T cells of mothers and their children.

The sample consisted of blood. The receptors stem from a girl between 2 and 10 years old in good health. CDR3s include the opening cysteine and the closing phenylalanine or tryptophan. A D gene is named only where the DNA matches it firmly. Where a row states a size, it is once, few, many or the class of an expanded clone; other rows omit it.

v_gene: TRBV20-1
d_gene: NA
abundance: few
j_gene: TRBJ2-1
CDR3aa: CSAPEGSSYNEQFF
CDR3nt: TGCAGTGCTCCGGAGGGCAGTTCCTACAATGAGCAGTTCTTC

v_gene: TRBV2
d_gene: NA
abundance: few
j_gene: TRBJ2-1
CDR3aa: CASREEGPSEQFF
CDR3nt: TGTGCCAGCAGGGAGGAGGGTCCGAGTGAGCAGTTCTTC

v_gene: TRBV10-3
d_gene: TRBD1
abundance: NA
j_gene: TRBJ2-7
CDR3aa: CAISESDRAAYEQYF
CDR3nt: TGTGCCATCAGTGAGTCAGACAGGGCTGCCTACGAGCAGTACTTC

v_gene: TRBV13
d_gene: TRBD1
abundance: few
j_gene: TRBJ2-5
CDR3aa: CASSSRQGSSEQYF
CDR3nt: TGTGCCAGCAGTTCTAGACAGGGGTCGAGTGAGCAGTACTTC

v_gene: TRBV14
d_gene: TRBD2
abundance: few
j_gene: TRBJ2-1
CDR3aa: CASSQELAGVGQFF
CDR3nt: TGTGCCAGCAGCCAAGAACTAGCGGGAGTAGGGCAGTTCTTC

v_gene: TRBV20-1
d_gene: TRBD2
abundance: NA
j_gene: TRBJ2-7
CDR3aa: CSASRTSGTVQYF
CDR3nt: TGCAGTGCTTCCAGGACTAGCGGGACGGTGCAGTACTTC

v_gene: TRBV12-3/TRBV12-4
d_gene: NA
abundance: few
j_gene: TRBJ2-1
CDR3aa: CASSLALGTSLNNEQFF
CDR3nt: TGTGCCAGCAGTTTAGCGCTGGGTACTAGCCTTAACAATGAGCAGTTCTTC

v_gene: TRBV12-3/TRBV12-4
d_gene: TRBD2
abundance: NA
j_gene: TRBJ2-2
CDR3aa: CASCPRGGLDTGELFF
CDR3nt: TGTGCCAGCTGCCCCCGGGGAGGGTTGGACACCGGGGAGCTGTTTTTT

v_gene: TRBV20-1
d_gene: NA
abundance: NA
j_gene: TRBJ2-1
CDR3aa: CSATQRNYNEQFF
CDR3nt: TGCAGTGCTACCCAGCGAAATTACAATGAGCAGTTCTTC

v_gene: TRBV2
d_gene: TRBD2
abundance: few
j_gene: TRBJ2-1
CDR3aa: CASSESGRGGSHEQFF
CDR3nt: TGTGCCAGCAGTGAATCCGGGCGGGGGGGCTCTCATGAGCAGTTCTTC

v_gene: TRBV2
d_gene: TRBD1
abundance: few
j_gene: TRBJ2-1
CDR3aa: CASNPTGAYNEQFF
CDR3nt: TGTGCCAGCAACCCGACAGGGGCCTACAATGAGCAGTTCTTC

v_gene: TRBV3-1
d_gene: NA
abundance: NA
j_gene: TRBJ1-2
CDR3aa: CASSQDKRTFYGYTF
CDR3nt: TGTGCCAGCAGCCAAGACAAGCGAACTTTCTATGGCTACACCTTC

v_gene: TRBV4-1
d_gene: NA
abundance: NA
j_gene: TRBJ2-2
CDR3aa: CASSQVDGELFF
CDR3nt: TGCGCCAGCAGCCAAGTTGACGGGGAGCTGTTTTTT

v_gene: TRBV28
d_gene: NA
abundance: NA
j_gene: TRBJ2-7
CDR3aa: CASRFDSSYEQYF
CDR3nt: TGTGCCAGCAGGTTCGACAGCTCCTACGAGCAGTACTTC

v_gene: TRBV5-6
d_gene: NA
abundance: NA
j_gene: TRBJ1-1
CDR3aa: CASSPPATEEAFF
CDR3nt: TGTGCCAGCAGCCCCCCCGCGACAGAGGAAGCTTTCTTT

v_gene: TRBV9
d_gene: TRBD1
abundance: NA
j_gene: TRBJ2-7
CDR3aa: CASSPGRQGAHEQYF
CDR3nt: TGTGCCAGCAGCCCCGGGAGACAGGGGGCGCACGAGCAGTACTTC

v_gene: TRBV7-2
d_gene: NA
abundance: NA
j_gene: TRBJ2-5
CDR3aa: CASSSNRQETQYF
CDR3nt: TGTGCCAGCAGCTCCAATCGACAAGAGACCCAGTACTTC

v_gene: TRBV9
d_gene: NA
abundance: NA
j_gene: TRBJ2-5
CDR3aa: CASSGAGDQETQYF
CDR3nt: TGTGCCAGCAGCGGAGCGGGTGATCAAGAGACCCAGTACTTC

v_gene: TRBV7-6
d_gene: NA
abundance: NA
j_gene: TRBJ1-6
CDR3aa: CASSLSRWIWGTRLNSPLHF
CDR3nt: TGTGCCAGCAGCTTATCCCGGTGGATTTGGGGGACAAGGCTCAATTCACCCCTCCACTTT

v_gene: TRBV20-1
d_gene: NA
abundance: few
j_gene: TRBJ2-4
CDR3aa: CSARSGGYGIQYF
CDR3nt: TGCAGTGCTAGATCTGGCGGGTACGGCATTCAGTACTTC

v_gene: TRBV20-1
d_gene: NA
abundance: few
j_gene: TRBJ2-1
CDR3aa: CSARGRLGQPGQFF
CDR3nt: TGCAGTGCTAGAGGTCGATTAGGCCAACCCGGGCAGTTCTTC

v_gene: TRBV6-1
d_gene: NA
abundance: NA
j_gene: TRBJ2-7
CDR3aa: CASSDASYEQYF
CDR3nt: TGTGCCAGCAGTGACGCCAGCTACGAGCAGTACTTC

v_gene: TRBV20-1
d_gene: NA
abundance: many
j_gene: TRBJ2-7
CDR3aa: CSARTDTYEQYF
CDR3nt: TGCAGTGCTAGAACCGACACCTACGAGCAGTACTTC

v_gene: TRBV4-3
d_gene: NA
abundance: NA
j_gene: TRBJ1-4
CDR3aa: CASSQDWAGPGAF
CDR3nt: TGCGCCAGCAGCCAAGATTGGGCCGGCCCTGGGGCTTTT

v_gene: TRBV28
d_gene: NA
abundance: NA
j_gene: TRBJ1-5
CDR3aa: CASSFLFGLDQPQHF
CDR3nt: TGTGCCAGCAGTTTCTTGTTCGGGCTGGATCAGCCCCAGCATTTT

v_gene: TRBV28
d_gene: NA
abundance: NA
j_gene: TRBJ2-5
CDR3aa: CASRDLVETQYF
CDR3nt: TGTGCCAGCAGGGACCTTGTTGAGACCCAGTACTTC

v_gene: TRBV5-1
d_gene: NA
abundance: many
j_gene: TRBJ2-3
CDR3aa: CASSRGPDTQYF
CDR3nt: TGCGCCAGCAGCCGAGGTCCAGATACGCAGTATTTT

v_gene: TRBV3-1
d_gene: NA
abundance: once
j_gene: TRBJ2-1
CDR3aa: CASGNISYNEQFF
CDR3nt: TGTGCCAGCGGGAATATCTCCTACAATGAGCAGTTCTTC

v_gene: TRBV6-1
d_gene: NA
abundance: few
j_gene: TRBJ1-6
CDR3aa: CASSPKPFQGSRSSPLHF
CDR3nt: TGTGCCAGCAGTCCGAAACCTTTCCAGGGTTCAAGGAGTTCACCCCTCCACTTT

v_gene: TRBV5-1
d_gene: NA
abundance: NA
j_gene: TRBJ1-1
CDR3aa: CASSFSRNRNEAFF
CDR3nt: TGCGCCAGCAGCTTCAGTCGAAACAGAAACGAAGCTTTCTTT

v_gene: TRBV7-9
d_gene: NA
abundance: NA
j_gene: TRBJ1-5
CDR3aa: CASSLAGDQPQHF
CDR3nt: TGTGCCAGCAGCTTAGCGGGGGATCAGCCCCAGCATTTT

v_gene: TRBV20-1
d_gene: TRBD2
abundance: NA
j_gene: TRBJ2-1
CDR3aa: CSARLSGRLNNEQFF
CDR3nt: TGCAGTGCTAGACTGAGCGGGAGGTTAAACAATGAGCAGTTCTTC

v_gene: TRBV2
d_gene: NA
abundance: NA
j_gene: TRBJ1-4
CDR3aa: CASKEDEKLFF
CDR3nt: TGTGCCAGCAAAGAGGATGAAAAACTGTTTTTT

v_gene: TRBV20-1
d_gene: TRBD2
abundance: few
j_gene: TRBJ2-1
CDR3aa: CSVLAGGVEQFF
CDR3nt: TGCAGTGTCCTAGCGGGAGGGGTTGAGCAGTTCTTC

v_gene: TRBV11-2
d_gene: TRBD2
abundance: few
j_gene: TRBJ2-3
CDR3aa: CASRYRGGVTTDTQYF
CDR3nt: TGTGCCAGCAGATACCGTGGGGGGGTCACCACAGATACGCAGTATTTT

v_gene: TRBV5-6
d_gene: NA
abundance: NA
j_gene: TRBJ2-7
CDR3aa: CASSFTGRLFEQYF
CDR3nt: TGTGCCAGCAGCTTCACGGGACGGCTTTTTGAGCAGTACTTC

v_gene: TRBV5-1
d_gene: NA
abundance: NA
j_gene: TRBJ1-4
CDR3aa: CASSYQGSTNEKLFF
CDR3nt: TGCGCCAGCAGTTACCAGGGTTCAACTAATGAAAAACTGTTTTTT

v_gene: TRBV3-1
d_gene: NA
abundance: few
j_gene: TRBJ2-7
CDR3aa: CASSQEPDSYEQYF
CDR3nt: TGTGCCAGCAGCCAAGAGCCCGATTCCTACGAGCAGTACTTC

v_gene: TRBV7-9
d_gene: TRBD2
abundance: few
j_gene: TRBJ2-4
CDR3aa: CASRGGPENIQYF
CDR3nt: TGTGCCAGCAGGGGAGGGCCAGAAAACATTCAGTACTTC

v_gene: TRBV9
d_gene: NA
abundance: NA
j_gene: TRBJ1-1
CDR3aa: CASSAVLQGPGAEAFF
CDR3nt: TGTGCCAGCAGCGCGGTCCTCCAGGGGCCGGGAGCTGAAGCTTTCTTT

v_gene: TRBV15
d_gene: NA
abundance: NA
j_gene: TRBJ2-7
CDR3aa: CATSRETGTYEQYF
CDR3nt: TGTGCCACCAGCAGAGAGACAGGAACCTACGAGCAGTACTTC

v_gene: TRBV27
d_gene: TRBD1
abundance: NA
j_gene: TRBJ1-1
CDR3aa: CASSWDRGNAEAFF
CDR3nt: TGTGCCAGCAGCTGGGACAGGGGGAACGCTGAAGCTTTCTTT

v_gene: TRBV6-6
d_gene: NA
abundance: NA
j_gene: TRBJ1-5
CDR3aa: CAVGGVNSNQPQHF
CDR3nt: TGTGCCGTGGGGGGGGTAAATAGCAATCAGCCCCAGCATTTT